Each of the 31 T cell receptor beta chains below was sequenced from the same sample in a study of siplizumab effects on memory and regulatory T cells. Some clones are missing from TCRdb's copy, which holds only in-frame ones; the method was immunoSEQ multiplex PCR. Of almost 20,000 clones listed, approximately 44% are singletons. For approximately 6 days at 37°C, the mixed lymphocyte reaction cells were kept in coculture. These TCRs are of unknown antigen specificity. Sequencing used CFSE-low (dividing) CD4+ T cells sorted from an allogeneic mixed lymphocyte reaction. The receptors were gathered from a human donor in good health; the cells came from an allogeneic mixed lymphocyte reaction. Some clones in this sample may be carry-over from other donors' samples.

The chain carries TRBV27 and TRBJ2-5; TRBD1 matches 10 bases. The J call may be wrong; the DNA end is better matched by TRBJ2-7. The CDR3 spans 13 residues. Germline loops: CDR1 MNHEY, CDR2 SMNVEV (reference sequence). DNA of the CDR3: TGTGCCAGCAGCGACAGGGGGCCGGACGAGCAGTACTTC. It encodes CASSDRGPDEQYF.

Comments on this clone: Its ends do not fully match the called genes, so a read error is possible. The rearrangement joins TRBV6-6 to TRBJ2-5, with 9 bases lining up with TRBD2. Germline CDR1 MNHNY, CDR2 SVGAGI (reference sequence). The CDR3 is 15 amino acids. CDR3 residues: CASSRGLARQEAQYF. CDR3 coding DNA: TGTGCCAGCAGCCGTGGACTAGCGAGGCAAGAGGCCCAGTACTTC.

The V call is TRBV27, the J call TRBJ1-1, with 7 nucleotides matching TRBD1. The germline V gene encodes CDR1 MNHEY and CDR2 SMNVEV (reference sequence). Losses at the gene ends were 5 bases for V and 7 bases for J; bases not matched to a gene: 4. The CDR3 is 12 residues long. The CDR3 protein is CASSLRTGEAFF. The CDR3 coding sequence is TGTGCCAGCAGTCTTAGGACAGGTGAAGCTTTCTTT.

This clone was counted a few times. The chain's CDR3 is CASSPGLAKYNEQFF. Here the CDR3 DNA reads TGTGCCAGCAGCCCGGGACTTGCCAAATACAATGAGCAGTTCTTC. The chain links TRBV9 to TRBJ2-1; tentatively, D is TRBD2 (6 bases). CDR1 and CDR2 (germline): SGDLS, YYNGEE. Trimming removed 4 bases from V and 4 bases from J, with 15 bases in between. This CDR3 is 15 amino acids long. The full variable domain, its missing parts supplied by reference TRBV9 and TRBJ2-1, is DSGVTQTPKHLITATGQRVTLRCSPRSGDLSVYWYQQSLDQGLQFLIQYYNGEERAKGNILERFSAQQFPDLHSELNLSSLELGDSALYFCASSPGLAKYNEQFFGPGTRLTVL.

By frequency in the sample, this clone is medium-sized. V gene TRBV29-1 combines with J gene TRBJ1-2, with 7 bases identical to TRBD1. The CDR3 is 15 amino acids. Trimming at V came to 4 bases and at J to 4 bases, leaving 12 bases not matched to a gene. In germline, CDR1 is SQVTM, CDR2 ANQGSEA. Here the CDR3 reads CSVGYRDSDPYGYTF. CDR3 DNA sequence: TGCAGCGTTGGGTATCGGGACAGTGATCCCTATGGCTACACCTTC.

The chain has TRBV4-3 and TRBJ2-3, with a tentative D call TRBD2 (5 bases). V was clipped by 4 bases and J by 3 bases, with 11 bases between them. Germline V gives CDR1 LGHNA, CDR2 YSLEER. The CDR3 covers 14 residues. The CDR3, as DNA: TGCGCCAGCAGCCCCCTTCAGCGGACAGATACGCAGTATTTT. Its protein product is CASSPLQRTDTQYF.

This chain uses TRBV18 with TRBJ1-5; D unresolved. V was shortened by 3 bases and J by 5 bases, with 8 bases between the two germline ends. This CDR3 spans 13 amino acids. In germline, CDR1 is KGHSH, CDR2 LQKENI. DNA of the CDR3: TGTGCCAGCTCACCCTCGTCTGATCAGCCCCAGCATTTT. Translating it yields CASSPSSDQPQHF.

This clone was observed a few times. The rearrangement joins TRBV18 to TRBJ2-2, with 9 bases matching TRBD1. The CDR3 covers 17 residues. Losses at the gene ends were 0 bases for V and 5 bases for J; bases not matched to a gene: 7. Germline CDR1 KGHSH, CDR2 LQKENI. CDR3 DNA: TGTGCCAGCTCACCACCCTGGACAGGGGTGGGAACCGGGGAGCTGTTTTTT. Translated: CASSPPWTGVGTGELFF.

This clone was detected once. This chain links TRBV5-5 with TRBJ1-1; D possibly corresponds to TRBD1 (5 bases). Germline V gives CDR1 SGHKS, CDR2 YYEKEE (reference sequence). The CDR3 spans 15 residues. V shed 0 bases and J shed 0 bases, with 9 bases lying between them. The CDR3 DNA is TGTGCCAGCAGCTTGGTGACAGTCATGAACACTGAAGCTTTCTTT. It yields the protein CASSLVTVMNTEAFF.

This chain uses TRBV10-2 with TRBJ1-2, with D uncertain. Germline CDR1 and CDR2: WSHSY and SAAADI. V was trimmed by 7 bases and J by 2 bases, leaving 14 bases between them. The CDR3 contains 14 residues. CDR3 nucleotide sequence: TGCGCCAGCAAGAAGCAGCCAAACAACTATGGCTACACCTTC. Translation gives CASKKQPNNYGYTF.

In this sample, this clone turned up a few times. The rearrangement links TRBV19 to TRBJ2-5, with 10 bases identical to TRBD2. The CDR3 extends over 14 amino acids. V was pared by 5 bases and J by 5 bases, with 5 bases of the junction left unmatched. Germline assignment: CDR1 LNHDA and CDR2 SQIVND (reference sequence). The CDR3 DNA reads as TGTGCCAGTAGTCCTAGCGGGAGTAGGGAGACCCAGTACTTC. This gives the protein CASSPSGSRETQYF.

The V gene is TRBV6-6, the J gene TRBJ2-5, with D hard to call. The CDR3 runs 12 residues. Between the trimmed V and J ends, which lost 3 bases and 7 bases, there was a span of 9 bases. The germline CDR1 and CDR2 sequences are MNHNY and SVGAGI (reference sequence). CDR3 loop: CASSYQIGTQYF. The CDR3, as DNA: TGTGCCAGCAGTTATCAGATCGGGACCCAGTACTTC.

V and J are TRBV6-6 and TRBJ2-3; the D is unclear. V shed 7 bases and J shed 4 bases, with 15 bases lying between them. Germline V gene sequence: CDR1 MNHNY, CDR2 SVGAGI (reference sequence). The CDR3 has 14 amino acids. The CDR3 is CASKNEPGADTQYF. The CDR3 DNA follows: TGTGCCAGCAAGAATGAACCCGGCGCAGATACGCAGTATTTT.

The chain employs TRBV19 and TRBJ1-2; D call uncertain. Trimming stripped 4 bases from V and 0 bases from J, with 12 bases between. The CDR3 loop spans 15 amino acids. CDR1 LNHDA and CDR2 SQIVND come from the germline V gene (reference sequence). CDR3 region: CASSKSGLTNYGYTF. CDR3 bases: TGTGCCAGTAGTAAGTCAGGCCTCACTAACTATGGCTACACCTTC.

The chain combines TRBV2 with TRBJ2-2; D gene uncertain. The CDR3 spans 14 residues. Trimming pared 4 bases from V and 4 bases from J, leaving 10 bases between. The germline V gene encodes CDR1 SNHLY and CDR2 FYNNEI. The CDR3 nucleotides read TGTGCCAGCAGTGCGGTGGTTGTCACCGGGGAGCTGTTTTTT. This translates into CASSAVVVTGELFF.

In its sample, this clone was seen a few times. CDR3 nucleotides: TGTGCCAGCCCCATAGGGGGGCTGAACACTGAAGCTTTCTTT. This translates into CASPIGGLNTEAFF. The V call is TRBV11-2, the J call TRBJ1-1; TRBD1 might be the D (6 bases). The CDR3 length is 14 residues. The germline V gene encodes CDR1 SGHAT and CDR2 FQNNGV. V was trimmed by 8 bases and J by 0 bases, leaving 13 bases between them.

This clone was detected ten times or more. In DNA form, the CDR3 reads TGTGCCATCAGTGGCCGGCGGTCTGAGAATGAGCAGTTCTTC. It is translated as CAISGRRSENEQFF. The chain couples TRBV10-3 to TRBJ2-1; D gene unclear. V gave up 4 bases and J gave up 7 bases, with 14 bases separating them. Germline V gene data show CDR1 as ENHRY and CDR2 as SYGVKD. The CDR3 sequence is 14 residues long.

CDR3 residues: CASSGAGGLNTGELFF. In DNA form, the CDR3 reads TGTGCCAGCAGTGGGGCAGGGGGCTTGAACACCGGGGAGCTGTTTTTT. The chain carries TRBV2 and TRBJ2-2; TRBD1 matches 8 bases. Trimming cost V 4 bases and J 1 base; bases outside gene matches: 5. This CDR3 contains 16 residues. Germline V gene sequence: CDR1 SNHLY, CDR2 FYNNEI. Using reference TRBV2 and TRBJ2-2 for the parts outside the CDR3, the full variable domain is EPEVTQTPSHQVTQMGQEVILRCVPISNHLYFYWYRQILGQKVEFLVSFYNNEISEKSEIFDDQFSVERPDGSNFTLKIRSTKLEDSAMYFCASSGAGGLNTGELFFGEGSRLTVL.

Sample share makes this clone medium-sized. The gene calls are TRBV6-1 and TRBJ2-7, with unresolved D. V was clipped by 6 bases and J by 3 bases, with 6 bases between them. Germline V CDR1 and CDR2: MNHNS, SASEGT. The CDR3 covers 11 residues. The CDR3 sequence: CASRLLYEQYF. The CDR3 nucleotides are TGTGCCAGCAGGCTGCTCTACGAGCAGTACTTC.

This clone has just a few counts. The CDR3 coding sequence is TGCAGCGTGCGAGTTTCAGGGGGCTTCTATGGCTACACCTTC. It is translated as CSVRVSGGFYGYTF. The chain combines TRBV29-1 with TRBJ1-2; 8 nucleotides agree with TRBD1. Germline loops: CDR1 SQVTM, CDR2 ANQGSEA. The CDR3 contains 14 residues. The V gene end was trimmed by 6 bases and the J gene end by 4 bases; junction bases not matched to a gene: 10.

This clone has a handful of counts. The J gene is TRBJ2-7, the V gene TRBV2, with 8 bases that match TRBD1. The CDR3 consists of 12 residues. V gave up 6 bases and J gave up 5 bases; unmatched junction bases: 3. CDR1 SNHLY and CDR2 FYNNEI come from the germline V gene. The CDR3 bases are TGTGCCAGCAGAGGACAGGGCCACGAGCAGTACTTC. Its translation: CASRGQGHEQYF.

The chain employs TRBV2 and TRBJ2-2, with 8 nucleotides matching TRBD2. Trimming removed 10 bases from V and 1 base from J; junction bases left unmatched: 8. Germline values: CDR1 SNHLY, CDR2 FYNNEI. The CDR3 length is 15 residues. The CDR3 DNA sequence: TGTGCCACCCAGCGGGAGTGGTTGAACACCGGGGAGCTGTTTTTT. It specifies CATQREWLNTGELFF.

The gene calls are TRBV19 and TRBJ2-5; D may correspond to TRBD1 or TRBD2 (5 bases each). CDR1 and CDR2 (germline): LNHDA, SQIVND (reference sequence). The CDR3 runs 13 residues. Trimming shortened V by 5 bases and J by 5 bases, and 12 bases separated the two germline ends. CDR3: CASSVTWGETQYF. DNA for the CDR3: TGTGCCAGTAGTGTGACTTGGGGGGAGACCCAGTACTTC.

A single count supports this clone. The CDR3 sequence is CASSQSASRHDRGLDEQYF. CDR3 DNA sequence: TGCGCCAGCAGTCAATCGGCCTCGAGACATGACAGGGGCCTCGACGAGCAGTACTTC. The chain recombines TRBV23-1 with TRBJ2-5; 8 bases map to TRBD1. The end of the DNA fits TRBJ2-7 better, so the J call may be wrong. TRBV23-1 is given ORF status, its function remaining uncertain. The CDR3 runs to 19 residues.

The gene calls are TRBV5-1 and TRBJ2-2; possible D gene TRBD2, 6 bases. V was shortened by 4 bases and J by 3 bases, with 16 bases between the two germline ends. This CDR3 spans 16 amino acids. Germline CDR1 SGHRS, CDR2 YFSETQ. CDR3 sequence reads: CASSHGYGGDTGELFF. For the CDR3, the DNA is TGCGCCAGCAGCCACGGGTACGGGGGAGACACCGGGGAGCTGTTTTTT.

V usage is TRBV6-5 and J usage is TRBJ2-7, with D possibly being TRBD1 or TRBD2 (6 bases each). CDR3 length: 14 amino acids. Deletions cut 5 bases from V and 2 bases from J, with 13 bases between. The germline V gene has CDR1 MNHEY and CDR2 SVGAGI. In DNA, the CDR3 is TGTGCCAGCAGTAGGGTGGGGGGCCCCTACGAGCAGTACTTC. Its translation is CASSRVGGPYEQYF.

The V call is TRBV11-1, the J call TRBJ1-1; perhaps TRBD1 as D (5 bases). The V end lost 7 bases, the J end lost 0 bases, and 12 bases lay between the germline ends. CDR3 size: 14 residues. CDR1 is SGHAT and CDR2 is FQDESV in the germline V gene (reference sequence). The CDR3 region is CASTQGAVNTEAFF. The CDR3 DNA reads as TGTGCCAGCACCCAAGGGGCGGTGAACACTGAAGCTTTCTTT.

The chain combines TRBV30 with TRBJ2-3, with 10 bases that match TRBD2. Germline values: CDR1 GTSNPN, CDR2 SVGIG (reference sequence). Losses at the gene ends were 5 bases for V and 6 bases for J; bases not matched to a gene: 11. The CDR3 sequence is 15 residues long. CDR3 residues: CAWSYLAGVVDTQYF. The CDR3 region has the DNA TGTGCCTGGTCTTACCTAGCGGGAGTCGTGGATACGCAGTATTTT.

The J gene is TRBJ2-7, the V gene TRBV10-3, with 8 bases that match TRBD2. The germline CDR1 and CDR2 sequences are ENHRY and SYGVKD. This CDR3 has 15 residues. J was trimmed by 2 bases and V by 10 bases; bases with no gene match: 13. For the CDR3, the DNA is TGTGCCACCCAGCTCATGGCGGGGGGACCCTACGAGCAGTACTTC. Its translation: CATQLMAGGPYEQYF.

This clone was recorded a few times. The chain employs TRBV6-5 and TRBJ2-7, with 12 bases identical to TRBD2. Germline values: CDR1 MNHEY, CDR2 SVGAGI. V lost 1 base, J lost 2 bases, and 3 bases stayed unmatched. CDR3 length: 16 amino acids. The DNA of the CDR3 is TGTGCCAGCAGTTACTTGACTAGCGGGGGTCCCTACGAGCAGTACTTC. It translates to CASSYLTSGGPYEQYF.

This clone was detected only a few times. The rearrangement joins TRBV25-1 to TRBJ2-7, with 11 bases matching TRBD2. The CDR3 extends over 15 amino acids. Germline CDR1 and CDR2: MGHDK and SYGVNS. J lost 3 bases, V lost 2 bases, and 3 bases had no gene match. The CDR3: CASSETSGGFYEQYF. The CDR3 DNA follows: TGTGCCAGCAGTGAAACTAGCGGGGGCTTCTACGAGCAGTACTTC.